The T cell receptor (beta chain) under discussion was sequenced for a study of T cells in Graves' hyperthyroidism and ophthalmopathy. Patients aged 18 to 65 with hyperthyroidism were newly diagnosed, with duration under 2 months. Every diagnosis used clinical symptoms, serum thyroxine and TRAb, thyroid ultrasound and orbital computed tomography. PBMCs were sourced from more than 7.5 ml fresh peripheral blood. The germline V gene has CDR1 KGHDR and CDR2 SFDVKD. This CDR3 has 16 amino acids. Between the trimmed V and J ends, which lost 1 base and 1 base, there was a span of 10 bases. This clonotype has a handful of counts. Its antigen is undetermined. Study-level points and caveats: Most clonotypes expanded in thyroid above 0.001 were likewise present in blood.

Authors of the study amplified TCR beta CDR3 regions from RNA transcripts. The study used the HTBI primer set for a first-round RT-PCR of the TCR CDR3. TCRdb called the multiplex PCR reads again in MiXCR, with one record for every CDR3 protein. This sample has around 280,000 distinct CDR3 sequences, with approximately 15% found just once. The receptor was derived from a woman in her thirties or forties with Graves' hyperthyroidism. The sample taken for sequencing was blood. V is TRBV24-1 and J is TRBJ2-1; D perhaps matches TRBD1 (6 bases). For the CDR3, the DNA is TGTGCCACCAGTGATTTTACAGGGTCGTCCTACAATGAGCAGTTCTTC. It codes for CATSDFTGSSYNEQFF.